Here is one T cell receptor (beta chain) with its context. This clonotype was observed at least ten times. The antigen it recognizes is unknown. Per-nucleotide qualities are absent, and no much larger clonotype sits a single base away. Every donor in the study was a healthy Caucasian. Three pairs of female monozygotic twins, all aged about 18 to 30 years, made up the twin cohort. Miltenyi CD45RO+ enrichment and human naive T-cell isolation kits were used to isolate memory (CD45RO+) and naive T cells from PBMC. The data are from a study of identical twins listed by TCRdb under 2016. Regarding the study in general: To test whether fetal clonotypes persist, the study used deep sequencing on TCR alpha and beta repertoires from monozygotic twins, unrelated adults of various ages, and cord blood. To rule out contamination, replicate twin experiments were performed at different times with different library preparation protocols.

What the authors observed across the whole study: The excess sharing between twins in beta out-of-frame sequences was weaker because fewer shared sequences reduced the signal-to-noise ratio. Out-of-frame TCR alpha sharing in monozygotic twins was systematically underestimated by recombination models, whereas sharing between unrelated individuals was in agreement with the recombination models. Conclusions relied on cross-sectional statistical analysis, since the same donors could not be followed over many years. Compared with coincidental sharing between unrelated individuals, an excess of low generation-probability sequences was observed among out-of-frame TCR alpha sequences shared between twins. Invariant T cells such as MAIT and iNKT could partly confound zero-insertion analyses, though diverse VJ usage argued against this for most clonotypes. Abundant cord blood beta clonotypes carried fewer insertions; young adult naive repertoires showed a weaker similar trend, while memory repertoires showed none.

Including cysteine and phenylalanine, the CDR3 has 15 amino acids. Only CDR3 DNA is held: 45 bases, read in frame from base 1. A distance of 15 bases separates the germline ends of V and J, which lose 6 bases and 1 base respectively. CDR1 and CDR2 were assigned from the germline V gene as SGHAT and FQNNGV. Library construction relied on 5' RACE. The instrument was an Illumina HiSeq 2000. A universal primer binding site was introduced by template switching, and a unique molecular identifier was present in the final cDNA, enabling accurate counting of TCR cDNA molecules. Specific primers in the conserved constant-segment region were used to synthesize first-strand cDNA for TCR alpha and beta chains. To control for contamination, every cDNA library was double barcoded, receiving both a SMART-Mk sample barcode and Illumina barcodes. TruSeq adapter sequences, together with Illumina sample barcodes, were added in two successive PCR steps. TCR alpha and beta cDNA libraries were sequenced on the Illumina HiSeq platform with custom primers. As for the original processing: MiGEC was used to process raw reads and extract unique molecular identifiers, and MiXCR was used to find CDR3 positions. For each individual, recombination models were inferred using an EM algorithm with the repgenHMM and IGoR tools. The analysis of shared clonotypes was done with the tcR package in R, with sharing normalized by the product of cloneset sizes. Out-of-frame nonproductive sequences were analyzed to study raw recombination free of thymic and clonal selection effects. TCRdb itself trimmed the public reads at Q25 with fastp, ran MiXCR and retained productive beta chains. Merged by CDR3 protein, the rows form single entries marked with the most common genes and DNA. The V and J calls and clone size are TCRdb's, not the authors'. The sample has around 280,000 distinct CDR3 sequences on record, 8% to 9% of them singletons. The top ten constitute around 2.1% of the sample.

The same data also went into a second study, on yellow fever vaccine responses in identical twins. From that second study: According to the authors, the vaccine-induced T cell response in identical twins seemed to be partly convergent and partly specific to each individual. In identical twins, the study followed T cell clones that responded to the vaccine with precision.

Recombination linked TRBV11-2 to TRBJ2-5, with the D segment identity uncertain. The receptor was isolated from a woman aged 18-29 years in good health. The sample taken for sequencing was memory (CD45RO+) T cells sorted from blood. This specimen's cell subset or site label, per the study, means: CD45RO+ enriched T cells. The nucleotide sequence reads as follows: TGTGCCAGCAGTCCGGGTTGGCAGCCCCAAGAGACCCAGTACTTC. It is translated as CASSPGWQPQETQYF. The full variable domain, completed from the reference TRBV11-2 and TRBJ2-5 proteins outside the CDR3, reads EAGVAQSPRYKIIEKRQSVAFWCNPISGHATLYWYQQILGQGPKLLIQFQNNGVVDDSQLPKDRFSAERLKGVDSTLKIQPAKLEDSAVYLCASSPGWQPQETQYFGPGTRLLVL.